The rows below give T cell receptor beta chains drawn from one sample of a study of CD8 T cells in Susac syndrome. TCRdb ran MiXCR on the immunoSEQ multiplex PCR reads and lists one entry per CDR3 protein. The sample carries 250,000 to 300,000 distinct CDR3 sequences, almost 85% recorded once. Material for sequencing was CD8+ T cells from PBMCs. Receptors were obtained from a human donor with multiple sclerosis. Each CDR3 is given with its conserved first and last residue. D genes are given only for firm matches. Clone size appears in some rows only: once, few, many, or a class for an expanded clone.

>once|TRBJ2-7|TRBV27|TRBD1
TGTGCCAGCAGTTACCTCGCGCCGGGACAGGGGGTCTACGAGCAGTACTTC
CASSYLAPGQGVYEQYF
>.|TRBJ2-3|TRBV13|.
TGTGCCAGCAGCTTCGACGGAGACAGCACAGATACGCAGTATTTT
CASSFDGDSTDTQYF
>.|TRBJ1-2|TRBV13|.
TGTGCCAGCAGCTTAGGCTTAAAGGGGATGGATGGCTACACCTTC
CASSLGLKGMDGYTF
>.|TRBJ2-1|TRBV5-6|TRBD1
TGTGCCAGCAGCTTGGCGGTACAGGGGTACTACAATGAGCAGTTCTTC
CASSLAVQGYYNEQFF
>once|TRBJ2-2|TRBV14|TRBD2
TGTGCCAGCAGCCAAGACGGACTAGCGGCCCGGGGCGGGGAGCTGTTTTTT
CASSQDGLAARGGELFF
>.|TRBJ1-1|TRBV6-5|.
TGTGCCAGCAGTGGCCCCGCAGGGCGAAGGACTGAAGCTTTCTTT
CASSGPAGRRTEAFF
>.|TRBJ2-5|TRBV10-1|.
TGCGCCAGCAGTGAGGGGGCCTTTCGGGGGACCCAGTACTTC
CASSEGAFRGTQYF
>.|TRBJ2-3|TRBV5-6|.
TGTGCCAGCAGCGAAGGGACCGCGGGGCATACGCAGTATTTT
CASSEGTAGHTQYF
>.|TRBJ2-1|TRBV7-9|.
TGTGCCAGCAGCTCCCACGCCAGGACAGATAGCTCCTACAATGAGCAGTTCTTC
CASSSHARTDSSYNEQFF
>.|TRBJ2-7|TRBV2|TRBD2
TGTGCCAGCAGTGAAGTCGGGGGGTACTACGAGCAGTACTTC
CASSEVGGYYEQYF
>.|TRBJ1-1|TRBV5-6|.
TGTGCCAGCGGGGGACCGAACACTGAAGCTTTCTTT
CASGGPNTEAFF
>once|TRBJ1-1|TRBV7-6|TRBD1
TGTGCCAGCAGCTTAGAGGGGGACAGGGAGTCGACTGAAGCTTTCTTT
CASSLEGDRESTEAFF
>.|TRBJ2-1|TRBV15|TRBD1
TGTGCCACCAGCACCCCGGAGGAAAACACAGGGGGAACGGGGGAGCAGTTCTTC
CATSTPEENTGGTGEQFF
>.|TRBJ2-1|TRBV7-6|.
TGTGCCAGCAGCTTAATTGGGGCGAGTGAGCAGTTCTTC
CASSLIGASEQFF
>.|TRBJ1-1|TRBV15|.
TGTGCCACCAGCAGAGATGTCCCAGGGACGAACACTGAAGCTTTCTTT
CATSRDVPGTNTEAFF
>.|TRBJ2-1|TRBV6-2/TRBV6-3|.
TGTGCCAGCAGCCCCCCCGCCGGGTACAATGAGCAGTTCTTC
CASSPPAGYNEQFF
>.|TRBJ2-7|TRBV27|.
TGTGCCAGCCGCCTTTTAGGGGATTACGAGCAGTACTTC
CASRLLGDYEQYF
>few|TRBJ2-7|TRBV5-4|.
TGTGCCACCCAAGAAGGGGGGAACGAGCAGTACTTC
CATQEGGNEQYF
>.|TRBJ2-7|TRBV29-1|.
TGCAGCGCCGAGGTTGCCCCCTACGAGCAGTACTTC
CSAEVAPYEQYF
>.|TRBJ2-7|TRBV30|.
TGTGCCTGGAGTACCGGACAGTCCTACGAGCAGTACTTC
CAWSTGQSYEQYF
>.|TRBJ1-2|TRBV20-1|.
TGCAGTGCTAGGAAACAGGGATATGCCTATGGCTACACCTTC
CSARKQGYAYGYTF
>once|TRBJ1-2|TRBV5-1|.
TGCGCCAGCAGCCCCCGGGGGGCTACAGGGTTATTAGACTATGGCTACACCTTC
CASSPRGATGLLDYGYTF
>.|TRBJ2-7|TRBV5-5|TRBD2
TGTGCCAGCAGCCCGGAGCGGGACGCATTCTACGAGCAGTACTTC
CASSPERDAFYEQYF
>.|TRBJ2-7|TRBV19|.
TGTGCCAGTAGCAAGAAAGCGGACAGATCCTACGAGCAGTACTTC
CASSKKADRSYEQYF
>few|TRBJ1-1|TRBV2|.
TGTGCCAGCAGTGATTACACTGAAGCTTTCTTT
CASSDYTEAFF
>once|TRBJ2-1|TRBV19|TRBD2
TGTGCCAGTAGCGCAACTAGCGGCTATGCCTACAATGAGCAGTTCTTC
CASSATSGYAYNEQFF
>.|TRBJ1-1|TRBV2|.
TGTGCCAGCAGTGAAGCGCTCGGGACAATCCTCGAGGGTGAAGCTTTCTTT
CASSEALGTILEGEAFF
>.|TRBJ1-5|TRBV12-3/TRBV12-4|.
TGTGCCAGCAGTTTAATGGGGTATAGCAATCAGCCCCAGCATTTT
CASSLMGYSNQPQHF
>.|TRBJ1-1|TRBV19|.
TGTGCCAGTAGCCCGGATGTCACTGAAGCTTTCTTT
CASSPDVTEAFF
>.|TRBJ2-1|TRBV27|TRBD2
TGTGCCACGGGCGGGACTACCTACAATGAGCAGTTCTTC
CATGGTTYNEQFF
>.|TRBJ1-1|TRBV19|.
TGTGCCAGTAGTTTGGGGCAGGGTTTTGCTGAAGCTTTCTTT
CASSLGQGFAEAFF
>.|TRBJ1-1|TRBV5-5|.
TGTGCCACCTTGACCGCCGGGGAGGCGGCTTTCTTT
CATLTAGEAAFF
>.|TRBJ1-2|TRBV4-2|.
TGTGCCAGCAGCATACCCTCAGGGATTGGCTACACCTTC
CASSIPSGIGYTF
>.|TRBJ2-7|TRBV7-9|TRBD2
TGTGCCAGCAGCTTAGCAGGGCTAGCGGGAGTGATAGAGCAGTACTTC
CASSLAGLAGVIEQYF
>.|TRBJ2-1|TRBV7-9|TRBD2
TGTGCCAGCAGCTTATGGTTCGGGAGGATTTACAATGAGCAGTTCTTC
CASSLWFGRIYNEQFF
>.|TRBJ2-7|TRBV27|TRBD1
TGTGCCAGCAGTTTCCCCGGGACAGGGACCTACGAGCAGTACTTC
CASSFPGTGTYEQYF
>.|TRBJ1-5|TRBV6-2/TRBV6-3|.
TGTGCCAGCTCAGGGCTCAATCAGCCCCAGCATTTT
CASSGLNQPQHF
>.|TRBJ1-5|TRBV5-6|.
TGTGCCAGCAGCTTGAGTCAGGGCGTCCAGCCCCAGCATTTT
CASSLSQGVQPQHF
>.|TRBJ2-1|TRBV9|TRBD2
TGTGCCAGCAGCGGAGGACTAGCGGCCAGAAGCTCCTACAATGAGCAGTTCTTC
CASSGGLAARSSYNEQFF
>.|TRBJ2-5|TRBV7-6|.
TGTGCCAGCAGCACCGGGACGAGGTACCAAGAGACCCAGTACTTC
CASSTGTRYQETQYF
>.|TRBJ2-5|TRBV12-5|TRBD2
TGTGCTAGTGCCGCCCATGCCGTGGGAGGGACGAACATGGAGATCCAGTACTTC
CASAAHAVGGTNMEIQYF
>few|TRBJ2-7|TRBV4-3|TRBD1
TGCGCCAGCAGTGCCGGGACAGGGGGCAGCGAGCAGTACTTC
CASSAGTGGSEQYF
>.|TRBJ2-4|TRBV4-3|TRBD1
TGCGCCAGCAGCCAAGTCCTAGACAGGGAGATGCCCAAAAACATTCAGTACTTC
CASSQVLDREMPKNIQYF
>few|TRBJ2-7|TRBV7-6|TRBD2
TGTGCCAGCAGCTTAGCTCCTAGCGGGGCCGACGAGCAGTACTTC
CASSLAPSGADEQYF
>.|TRBJ2-1|TRBV24-1|.
TGTGCCACCAGTGACCACACCGGAGGATTGGACAATGAGCAGTTCTTC
CATSDHTGGLDNEQFF
>.|TRBJ2-3|TRBV7-6|.
TGTGCCAGCAGAGAGGGGAATGGAGATACGCAGTATTTT
CASREGNGDTQYF
>few|TRBJ2-7|TRBV5-6|.
TGTGCCAGCAGTAACGTCCGGGTAGGGCTGAACGAGCAGTACTTC
CASSNVRVGLNEQYF
>.|TRBJ2-1|TRBV20-1|.
TGCAGTGCTGGCACAGGGTGGGTGTCCTCCTACAATGAGCAGTTCTTC
CSAGTGWVSSYNEQFF
>.|TRBJ2-1|TRBV7-2|.
TGTGCCAGCAGAGAAGGCGCCTACAATGAGCAGTTCTTC
CASREGAYNEQFF
>.|TRBJ2-7|TRBV5-1|TRBD1
TGCGCCAGCAGCACGGACAGGGCGAATCCTTCCTACGAGCAGTACTTC
CASSTDRANPSYEQYF
>few|TRBJ1-1|TRBV6-5|.
TGTGCCAGCAGTTACTCCCGGGGGAATGGGGAAGCTTTCTTT
CASSYSRGNGEAFF
>.|TRBJ2-7|TRBV16|.
TGTGCCAGCAGCCACTCACAGGGAGGATTCGACGAGCAGTACTTC
CASSHSQGGFDEQYF
>few|TRBJ1-3|TRBV6-5|.
TGTGCCAGCAGTTCTCACTACGGCAGCTCTGGAAACACCATATATTTT
CASSSHYGSSGNTIYF